One sample yielded the 7 T cell receptor beta chains listed below, sequenced in a study of T cells after yellow fever vaccination. TCRdb re-called the 5' RACE reads with MiXCR, one entry per CDR3 protein. The table shows 200,000 or so distinct CDR3 sequences, with around 6.7% occurring only once. The source was CD4+ T cells sorted from PBMCs, collected on the day of the yellow fever booster vaccination. Receptors were obtained from a man aged 30 to 45 who received the YFV17D yellow fever vaccine.

This clonotype was detected many times. This chain connects TRBV7-9 to TRBJ2-5; 7 nucleotides line up with TRBD2. This CDR3 has 14 amino acids. V lost 6 bases, J lost 4 bases, and 8 bases stayed unmatched. Germline V gene data show CDR1 as SEHNR and CDR2 as FQNEAQ (reference sequence). The CDR3 DNA reads as TGTGCCAGCAGTTACGGACGCGGGGGAGAGACCCAGTACTTC. Its protein is CASSYGRGGETQYF.

This clonotype was counted only a few times. The gene calls are TRBV20-1 and TRBJ2-2; 7 bases map to TRBD2. Looked up from germline, CDR1 is DFQATT and CDR2 is SNEGSKA (reference sequence). V trimming: 1 base; J trimming: 2 bases; junction bases outside the gene matches: 10. The CDR3 contains 17 residues. The CDR3 DNA follows: TGCAGTGCTAGAGCGGATGTTGCGGGGGTTAACACCGGGGAGCTGTTTTTT. It yields the protein CSARADVAGVNTGELFF.

In its sample, this clonotype was seen many times. The V call is TRBV27, the J call TRBJ2-5; TRBD2 is a possible D gene (6 bases). Trimming took 4 bases from V and 1 from J, leaving 13 bases between them. The germline V gene has CDR1 MNHEY and CDR2 SMNVEV (reference sequence). The CDR3 runs 15 residues. CDR3 coding DNA: TGTGCCAGCAGTTCGGCCGGGAGTGTCCAAGAGACCCAGTACTTC. It encodes CASSSAGSVQETQYF.

CDR3 in amino acids: CASNPNDNEQFF. The CDR3 DNA sequence: TGTGCCAGCAACCCGAACGACAATGAGCAGTTCTTC. The chain employs TRBV7-2 and TRBJ2-1, with D unresolved. The V end was cut by 7 bases, the J end by 5 bases, with 9 bases between. Germline V gene sequence: CDR1 SGHTA, CDR2 FQGNSA. This CDR3 has 12 amino acids.

The gene calls are TRBV20-1 and TRBJ2-5, with 14 positions matching TRBD2. The V gene end was trimmed by 5 bases and the J gene end by 7 bases; junction bases not matched to a gene: 6. CDR1 and CDR2 (germline): DFQATT, SNEGSKA (reference sequence). The length of the CDR3 is 14 residues. CDR3 region: CSAGTSGRGRTQYF. The DNA of the CDR3 is TGCAGTGCTGGGACTAGCGGGAGAGGGAGGACCCAGTACTTC.

In the case of this clonotype: Just one base apart from a much larger clone, this may be a read error. This chain connects TRBV7-9 to TRBJ2-7, with a tentative D call TRBD2 (5 bases). Looked up from germline, CDR1 is SEHNR and CDR2 is FQNEAQ (reference sequence). V lost 7 bases and J lost 4, with 11 bases in between. This CDR3 is built from 12 residues. Here the CDR3 reads CASISSGYEQYF. The CDR3 nucleotides are TGTGCCAGCATCTCCAGCGGATACGAGCAGTACTTC.

This clonotype occurred a few times. The chain has TRBV7-9 and TRBJ2-7; no reliable D call. The CDR3 covers 13 residues. Per germline, CDR1 SEHNR and CDR2 FQNEAQ (reference sequence). The V end was cut by 1 base, the J end by 6 bases, with 10 bases between. CDR3 sequence (DNA): TGTGCCAGCAGCTTAGAGTTGGGTGGCGAGCAGTACTTC. Encoded protein: CASSLELGGEQYF.